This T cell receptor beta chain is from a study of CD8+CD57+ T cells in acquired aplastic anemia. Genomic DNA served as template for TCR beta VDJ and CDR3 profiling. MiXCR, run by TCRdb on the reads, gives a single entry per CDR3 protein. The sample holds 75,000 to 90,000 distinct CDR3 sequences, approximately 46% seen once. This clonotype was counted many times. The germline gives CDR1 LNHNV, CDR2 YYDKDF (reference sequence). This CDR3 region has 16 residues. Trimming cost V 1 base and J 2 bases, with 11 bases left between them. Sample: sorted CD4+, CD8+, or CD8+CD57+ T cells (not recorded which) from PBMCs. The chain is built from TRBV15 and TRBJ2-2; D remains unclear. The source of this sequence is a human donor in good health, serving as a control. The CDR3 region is CATSRGPTINTGELFF. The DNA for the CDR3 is TGTGCCACCAGCAGAGGACCCACCATTAACACCGGGGAGCTGTTTTTT.